This T cell receptor (beta chain) was sequenced for a study of blood T cells in healthy people across ages. It was with a sample-barcoded 5' primer and a J-beta primer mix that a second PCR of about 6 to 11 cycles was run. TCRdb called the 5' RACE reads again in MiXCR, with one record for every CDR3 protein. This sample yields over 1.5 million distinct CDR3 sequences, of which approximately 50% are seen a single time; roughly 2.1% belongs to the top ten. Germline values: CDR1 MGHDK, CDR2 SYGVNS. The CDR3 loop spans 14 amino acids. Trimming pared 2 bases from V and 4 bases from J, leaving 9 bases between. Overall study findings and caveats: Greater diversity and more naive CD4+ cells were seen in long-lived donors than in aged donors.

Of note for this clonotype: Its target is not known.

Sequencing was done on a sample of blood. The rearrangement uses TRBV25-1 and TRBJ1-5, with D maybe TRBD1 (6 bases). The TCR comes from a woman between 40 and 50 years old in good health. CDR3 in DNA: TGTGCCAGCAGTGAACTGGACAGTAATCAGCCCCAGCATTTT. It specifies CASSELDSNQPQHF.